This T cell receptor beta chain was captured by sequencing in a study of blood T cells in healthy people across ages. Study-wide findings and caveats: It was found that TCR beta diversity correlated strongly with the percentage of naive T cells.

About this clonotype: Its target is not known.

From germline, CDR1 is MNHEY and CDR2 SMNVEV (reference sequence). CDR3 length: 15 residues. J gave up 0 bases and V 7 bases, and 8 bases lay outside the gene matches. A J-beta primer mix and a sample-barcoded 5' primer were used in a second PCR of roughly 7 to 12 cycles. TCRdb recomputed calls from the 5' RACE reads with MiXCR, one row per CDR3 protein. The sample includes over 1.5 million distinct CDR3 sequences, around half of them seen just once. The chain has TRBV27 and TRBJ1-2, with TRBD1 matching 7 bases. Sequences were obtained from blood. The sequence derives from a woman aged 40 to 55 in good health. The CDR3, as DNA: TGTGCCAGCAAACCCCCGGACAGGACTAACTATGGCTACACCTTC. Its translation is CASKPPDRTNYGYTF.